This T cell receptor (beta chain) was observed in a study of T cell responses to AZD1222 COVID-19 vaccine. Study-wide results and limits: Females outnumbered males among donors, who were mostly white British; clonal diversity was possibly underestimated. Among AZD1222 vaccinees, only 5 to 7 were seropositive at baseline.

Clones were sequenced by immunoSEQ multiplex PCR, and TCRdb holds only the in-frame ones, with some missing. Here the sample spans 95,000 to 150,000 clones, more than 75% being singletons. Comment on this clone: The target antigen is unknown.

CDR3 length: 12 amino acids. The ends lost 8 bases at V and 4 bases at J; junction bases unmatched: 1. The germline gives CDR1 MNHEY, CDR2 SVGAGI. The sample was peripheral blood, taken on day 0 of AZD1222 vaccination. The V call is TRBV6-5, the J call TRBJ1-3, with TRBD1 matching over 8 bases. The receptor comes from an adult in good health. The CDR3 loop reads CASQGAGNTIYF. The DNA for the CDR3 is TGTGCCAGCCAGGGGGCGGGAAACACCATATATTTT.